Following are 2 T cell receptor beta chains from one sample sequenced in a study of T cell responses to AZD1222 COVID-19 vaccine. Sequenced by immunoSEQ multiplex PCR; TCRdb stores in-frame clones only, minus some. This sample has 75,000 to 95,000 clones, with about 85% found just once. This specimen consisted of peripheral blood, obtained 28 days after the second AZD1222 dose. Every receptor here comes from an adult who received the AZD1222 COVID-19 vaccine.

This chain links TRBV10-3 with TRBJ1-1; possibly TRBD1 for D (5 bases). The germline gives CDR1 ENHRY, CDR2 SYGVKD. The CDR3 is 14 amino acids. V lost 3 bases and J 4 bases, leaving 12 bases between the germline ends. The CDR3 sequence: CAISDRGWGTEAFF. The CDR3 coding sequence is TGTGCCATCAGTGATAGGGGCTGGGGCACTGAAGCTTTCTTT.

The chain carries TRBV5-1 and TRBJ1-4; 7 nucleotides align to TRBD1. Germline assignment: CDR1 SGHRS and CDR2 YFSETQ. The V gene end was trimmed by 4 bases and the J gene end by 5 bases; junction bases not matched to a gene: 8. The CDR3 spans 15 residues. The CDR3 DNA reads TGCGCCAGCAGCCCACGAGGGGGCCCGAATGAAAAACTGTTTTTT. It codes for CASSPRGGPNEKLFF.